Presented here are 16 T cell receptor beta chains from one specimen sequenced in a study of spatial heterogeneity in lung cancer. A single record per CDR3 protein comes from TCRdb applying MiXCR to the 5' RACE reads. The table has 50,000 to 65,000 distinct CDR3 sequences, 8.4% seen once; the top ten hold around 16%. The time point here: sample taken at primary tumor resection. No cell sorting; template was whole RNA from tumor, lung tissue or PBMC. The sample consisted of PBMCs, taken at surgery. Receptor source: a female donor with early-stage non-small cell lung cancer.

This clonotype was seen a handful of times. DNA for the CDR3: TGTGCCATCAGAGGGTCAGGGGACGCCGCCTACGAGCAGTACTTC. Its protein product is CAIRGSGDAAYEQYF. The V call is TRBV10-3, the J call TRBJ2-7; the D gene is possibly TRBD1 (6 bases). Trimming took off 6 bases at V and 2 bases at J, with 17 bases between the two ends. The CDR3 has 15 residues. Germline CDR1 is ENHRY and CDR2 is SYGVKD.

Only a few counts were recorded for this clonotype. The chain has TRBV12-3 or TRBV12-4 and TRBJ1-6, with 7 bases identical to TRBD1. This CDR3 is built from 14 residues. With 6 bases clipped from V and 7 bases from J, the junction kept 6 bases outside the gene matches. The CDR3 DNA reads TGTGCCAGCAGACCCACAGGGGTGAATTCACCCCTCCACTTT. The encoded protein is CASRPTGVNSPLHF.

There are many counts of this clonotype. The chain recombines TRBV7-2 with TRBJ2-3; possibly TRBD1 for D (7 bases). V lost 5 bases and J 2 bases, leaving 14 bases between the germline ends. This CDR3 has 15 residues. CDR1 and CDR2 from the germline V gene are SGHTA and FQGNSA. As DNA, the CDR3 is TGTGCCAGCAGCCCCCAGGGGGGTTTCACAGATACGCAGTATTTT. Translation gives CASSPQGGFTDTQYF.

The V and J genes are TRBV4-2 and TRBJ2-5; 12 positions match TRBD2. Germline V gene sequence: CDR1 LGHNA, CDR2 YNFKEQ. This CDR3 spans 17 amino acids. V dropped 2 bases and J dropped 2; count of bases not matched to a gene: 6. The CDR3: CASSQMTSGGQQETQYF. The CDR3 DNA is TGTGCCAGCAGCCAAATGACTAGCGGGGGACAACAAGAGACCCAGTACTTC.

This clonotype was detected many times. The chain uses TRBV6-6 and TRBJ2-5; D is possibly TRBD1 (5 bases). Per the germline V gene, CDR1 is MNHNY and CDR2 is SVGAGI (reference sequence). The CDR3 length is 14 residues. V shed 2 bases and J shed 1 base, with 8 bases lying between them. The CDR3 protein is CASSYGDSQETQYF. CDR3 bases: TGTGCCAGCAGTTACGGCGACAGCCAAGAGACCCAGTACTTC.

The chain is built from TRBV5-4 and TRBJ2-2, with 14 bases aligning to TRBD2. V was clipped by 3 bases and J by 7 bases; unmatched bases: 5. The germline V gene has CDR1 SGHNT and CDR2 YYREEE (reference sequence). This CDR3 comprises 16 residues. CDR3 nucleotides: TGTGCCAGCAGCTCGGGACTAGCGGGGGCCCACGGGGAGCTGTTTTTT. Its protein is CASSSGLAGAHGELFF.

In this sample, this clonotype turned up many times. The CDR3 loop is CASSIGTSGYYNEQFF. The CDR3 region has the DNA TGTGCCAGCAGCATTGGGACTAGCGGATACTACAATGAGCAGTTCTTC. The V and J genes are TRBV9 and TRBJ2-1; 11 bases line up with TRBD2. V lost 4 bases and J lost 3; bases outside the gene matches: 6. Germline CDR1 is SGDLS and CDR2 is YYNGEE. There are 16 residues in the CDR3.

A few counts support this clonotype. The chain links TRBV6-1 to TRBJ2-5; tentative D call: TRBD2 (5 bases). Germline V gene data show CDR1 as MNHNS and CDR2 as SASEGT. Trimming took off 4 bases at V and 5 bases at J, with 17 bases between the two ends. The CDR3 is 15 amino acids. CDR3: CASSVGLVAGETQYF. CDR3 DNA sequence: TGTGCCAGCAGTGTCGGACTGGTCGCCGGCGAGACCCAGTACTTC.

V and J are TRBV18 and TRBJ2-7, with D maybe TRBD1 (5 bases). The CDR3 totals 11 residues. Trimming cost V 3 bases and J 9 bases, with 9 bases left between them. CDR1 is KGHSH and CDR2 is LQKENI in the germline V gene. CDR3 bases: TGTGCCAGCTCACCCGAAAGGGGGCAGTACTTC. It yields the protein CASSPERGQYF. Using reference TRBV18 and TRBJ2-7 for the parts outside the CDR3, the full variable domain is NAGVMQNPRHLVRRRGQEARLRCSPMKGHSHVYWYRQLPEEGLKFMVYLQKENIIDESGMPKERFSAEFPKEGPSILRIQQVVRGDSAAYFCASSPERGQYFGPGTRLTVT.

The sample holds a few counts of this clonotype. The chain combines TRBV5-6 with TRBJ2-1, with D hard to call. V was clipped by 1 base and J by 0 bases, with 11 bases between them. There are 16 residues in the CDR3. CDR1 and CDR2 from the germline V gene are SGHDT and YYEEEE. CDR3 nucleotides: TGTGCCAGCAGCTTGTTTGGGCCTAGCTCCTACAATGAGCAGTTCTTC. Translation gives CASSLFGPSSYNEQFF.

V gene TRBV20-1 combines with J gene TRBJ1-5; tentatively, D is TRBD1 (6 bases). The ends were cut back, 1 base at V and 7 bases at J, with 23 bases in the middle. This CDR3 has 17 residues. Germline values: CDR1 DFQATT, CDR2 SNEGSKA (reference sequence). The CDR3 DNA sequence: TGCAGTGCTAGAGTTCCCTTTGGTACAGGGCTAGGACAGCCCCAGCATTTT. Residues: CSARVPFGTGLGQPQHF.

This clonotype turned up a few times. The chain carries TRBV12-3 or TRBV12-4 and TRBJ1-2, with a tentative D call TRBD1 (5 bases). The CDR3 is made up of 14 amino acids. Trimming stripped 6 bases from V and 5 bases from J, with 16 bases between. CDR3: CASRNRDGGYGYTF. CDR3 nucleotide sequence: TGTGCCAGCAGGAACCGGGACGGAGGATATGGCTACACCTTC.

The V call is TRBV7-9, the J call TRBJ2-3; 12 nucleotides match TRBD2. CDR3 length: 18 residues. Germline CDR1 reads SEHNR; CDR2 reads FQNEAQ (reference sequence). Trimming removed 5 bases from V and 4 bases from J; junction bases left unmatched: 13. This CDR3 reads CASSPTPTSGSWADTQYF. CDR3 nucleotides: TGTGCCAGCAGCCCCACCCCGACTAGCGGGAGCTGGGCAGATACGCAGTATTTT.

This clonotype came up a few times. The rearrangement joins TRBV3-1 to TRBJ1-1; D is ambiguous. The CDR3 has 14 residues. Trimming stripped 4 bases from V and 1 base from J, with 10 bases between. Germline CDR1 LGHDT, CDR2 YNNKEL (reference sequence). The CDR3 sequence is CASSPFDTNTEAFF. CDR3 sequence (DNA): TGTGCCAGCAGCCCATTTGACACGAACACTGAAGCTTTCTTT.

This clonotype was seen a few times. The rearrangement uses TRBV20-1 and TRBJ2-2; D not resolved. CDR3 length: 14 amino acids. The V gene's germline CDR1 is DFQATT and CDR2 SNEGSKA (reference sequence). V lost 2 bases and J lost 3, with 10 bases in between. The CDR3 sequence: CSARRAIDTGELFF. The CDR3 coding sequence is TGCAGTGCTAGACGGGCCATTGACACCGGGGAGCTGTTTTTT.

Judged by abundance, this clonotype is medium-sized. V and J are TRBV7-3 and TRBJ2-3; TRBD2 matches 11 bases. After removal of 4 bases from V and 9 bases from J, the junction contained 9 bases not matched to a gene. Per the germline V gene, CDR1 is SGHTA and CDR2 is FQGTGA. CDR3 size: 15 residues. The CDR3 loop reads CASSSGLAGLQTQYF. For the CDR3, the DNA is TGTGCCAGCAGCTCCGGACTAGCGGGCCTCCAGACGCAGTATTTT.